These 26 T cell receptor beta chains were sequenced from one sample in a study of T cell responses to AZD1222 COVID-19 vaccine. Assay: immunoSEQ multiplex PCR; the TCRdb copy retains only in-frame clones and omits some. This sample has about 120,000 clones; around 90% occur once, and the top ten carry 4% to 4.5%. This material consisted of peripheral blood, taken 28 days after the second dose of the MenACWY control vaccine. The receptors originated from an adult who received the MenACWY meningococcal vaccine as a control.

The chain has TRBV19 and TRBJ2-3; D gene uncertain. CDR1 and CDR2 from the germline V gene are LNHDA and SQIVND (reference sequence). This CDR3 comprises 14 residues. Between the trimmed V and J ends, which lost 3 bases and 4 bases, there was a span of 11 bases. CDR3 nucleotide sequence: TGTGCCAGTAGTATTGTTCGGCGTCCAGATACGCAGTATTTT. Translation: CASSIVRRPDTQYF.

The chain carries TRBV7-2 and TRBJ1-2; maybe TRBD1 (5 bases). Germline V gene lookup returns CDR1 SGHTA and CDR2 FQGNSA. The CDR3 contains 14 residues. The ends were cut back, 2 bases at V and 0 bases at J, with 7 bases in the middle. CDR3 sequence: CASSLSRANYGYTF. The DNA for the CDR3 is TGTGCCAGCAGCTTAAGCAGGGCTAACTATGGCTACACCTTC.

The chain joins TRBV7-6 to TRBJ1-5, with D tentatively TRBD1 (5 bases). V was trimmed by 0 bases and J by 4 bases, leaving 7 bases between them. This CDR3 region has 14 residues. Germline V gene data show CDR1 as SGHVS and CDR2 as FNYEAQ. The CDR3 spells CASSLARGNQPQHF. The CDR3 bases are TGTGCCAGCAGCTTAGCGAGGGGTAATCAGCCCCAGCATTTT.

This clone was observed a single time. V and J are TRBV18 and TRBJ2-2; no clear D. V was pared by 3 bases and J by 5 bases, with 16 bases between. The CDR3 totals 16 residues. Germline loops: CDR1 KGHSH, CDR2 LQKENI. The CDR3 loop is CASSPVPAGSTGELFF. In DNA, the CDR3 is TGTGCCAGCTCACCCGTACCCGCAGGTTCTACCGGGGAGCTGTTTTTT.

The genes are TRBV6-5 and TRBJ2-3; weak D call: TRBD1 (6 bases). Germline V gives CDR1 MNHEY, CDR2 SVGAGI. The CDR3 is 16 amino acids. V was cut by 0 bases and J by 0 bases, with 10 bases left in between. CDR3 amino acids: CASSYSLQGSTDTQYF. The CDR3 DNA reads TGTGCCAGCAGTTACTCGCTGCAGGGGAGCACAGATACGCAGTATTTT.

This rearrangement joins TRBV7-8 to TRBJ1-1; 7 nucleotides match TRBD1. After removal of 6 bases from V and 0 bases from J, the junction contained 4 bases not matched to a gene. Germline lookup yields CDR1 SGHVS and CDR2 FQNEAQ. The CDR3 extends over 14 amino acids. CDR3 region: CASSYRGVNTEAFF. The CDR3 bases are TGTGCCAGCAGTTACAGGGGTGTGAACACTGAAGCTTTCTTT.

CDR3: CASSTGTGRFNEQFF. In DNA, the CDR3 is TGTGCCAGCAGCACCGGGACAGGGAGGTTCAATGAGCAGTTCTTC. The V and J genes are TRBV5-8 and TRBJ2-1, with 9 bases aligning to TRBD1. The length of the CDR3 is 15 residues. The V gene's germline CDR1 is SGHTS and CDR2 YDEGEE. V lost 4 bases and J lost 6; bases outside the gene matches: 8.

The chain couples TRBV7-8 to TRBJ2-2; TRBD2 aligns across 7 bases. This CDR3 comprises 15 residues. The J segment lost 5 bases and the V segment lost 4 bases, leaving 7 bases of the junction unmatched. Germline-derived CDR1 and CDR2 are SGHVS and FQNEAQ. The chain's CDR3 is CASSYREVRTGELFF. The CDR3 nucleotides are TGTGCCAGCAGCTATCGGGAGGTTAGAACCGGGGAGCTGTTTTTT. Supplemented by reference TRBV7-8 and TRBJ2-2, the full variable domain reads GAGVSQSPRYKVAKRGQDVALRCDPISGHVSLFWYQQALGQGPEFLTYFQNEAQLDKSGLPSDRFFAERPEGSVSTLKIQRTQQEDSAVYLCASSYREVRTGELFFGEGSRLTVL.

The chain couples TRBV18 to TRBJ2-1; D gene ambiguous. Trimming removed 4 bases at V and 2 bases at J, with 9 bases between. CDR3 length: 14 amino acids. CDR1 and CDR2 (germline): KGHSH, LQKENI. The CDR3 sequence is CASSLIGTYNEQFF. CDR3 bases: TGTGCCAGCTCACTCATCGGCACCTACAATGAGCAGTTCTTC.

The J gene is TRBJ2-1, the V gene TRBV7-9; D uncertain. V was shortened by 5 bases and J by 0 bases, with 20 bases between the two germline ends. Looked up from germline, CDR1 is SEHNR and CDR2 is FQNEAQ (reference sequence). The CDR3 sequence is 18 residues long. The CDR3 reads CASSPDALPLSSYNEQFF. CDR3 DNA: TGTGCCAGCAGCCCCGATGCCCTCCCCCTGAGCTCCTACAATGAGCAGTTCTTC.

J is TRBJ1-2 and V is TRBV28; maybe TRBD1 (6 bases). Germline CDR1 is MDHEN and CDR2 is SYDVKM. The V and J ends lost 5 bases and 8 bases respectively, with 21 bases between them. The CDR3 sequence is 15 residues long. CDR3 region: CASSMDSAVIKGYTF. CDR3 DNA sequence: TGTGCCAGCAGTATGGACAGCGCCGTAATCAAGGGCTACACCTTC.

The chain joins TRBV2 to TRBJ1-5; D call uncertain. Trimming removed 2 bases from V and 0 bases from J, with 5 bases in between. The CDR3 is 14 amino acids. Germline V gene sequence: CDR1 SNHLY, CDR2 FYNNEI. The CDR3 DNA reads as TGTGCCAGCAGTGAATGGGGTAGCAATCAGCCCCAGCATTTT. It encodes CASSEWGSNQPQHF.

This clone came up once. The rearrangement joins TRBV2 to TRBJ2-1; 13 positions agree with TRBD2. V shed 7 bases and J 7 bases; nucleotides not matched to a gene: 7. The CDR3 spans 15 residues. CDR1 and CDR2 (germline): SNHLY, FYNNEI. As DNA, the CDR3 is TGTGCCAGCAAACAGACTAGCGGGAGGATAAATGAGCAGTTCTTC. Protein: CASKQTSGRINEQFF.

The genes are TRBV10-3 and TRBJ2-5; D is undetermined. The CDR3 is 16 residues long. Germline CDR1 reads ENHRY; CDR2 reads SYGVKD. V lost 2 bases and J 5 bases, leaving 18 bases between the germline ends. The CDR3 sequence: CAISEGSRVGVETQYF. The CDR3 DNA reads TGTGCCATCAGTGAGGGTTCAAGGGTAGGAGTCGAGACCCAGTACTTC.

The chain employs TRBV3-1 (or the pseudogene TRBV3-2) and TRBJ2-7; 8 bases line up with TRBD1. Trimming took 3 bases from V and 0 from J; bases not matched to a gene: 4. The CDR3 sequence is 15 residues long. Germline lookup yields CDR1 LGHDT and CDR2 YNNKEL (reference sequence). For the CDR3, the DNA is TGTGCCAGCAGCCAGACAGGGGTCCCCTCCTACGAGCAGTACTTC. Protein product: CASSQTGVPSYEQYF.

V and J are TRBV5-4 and TRBJ2-7; D may correspond to TRBD1 or TRBD2 (5 bases each). Germline V gives CDR1 SGHNT, CDR2 YYREEE (reference sequence). The V end was cut by 0 bases, the J end by 5 bases, with 21 bases between. This CDR3 region has 17 residues. The CDR3 loop is CASSLGAGTLPGHEQYV. In nucleotides, the CDR3 is TGTGCCAGCAGCTTGGGGGCCGGGACGCTACCCGGGCACGAGCAGTACGTC.

The rearrangement links TRBV18 to TRBJ2-7; D possibly corresponds to TRBD2 (5 bases). V was cut by 4 bases and J by 0 bases, with 16 bases left in between. Per the germline V gene, CDR1 is KGHSH and CDR2 is LQKENI. This CDR3 region has 16 residues. Here the CDR3 DNA reads TGTGCCAGCTCACAAGGACGGGGAATAAGCTCCTACGAGCAGTACGTC. It encodes CASSQGRGISSYEQYV.

The chain is built from TRBV10-3 and TRBJ1-1; D gene uncertain. CDR3 length: 16 amino acids. CDR1 is ENHRY and CDR2 is SYGVKD in the germline V gene. The V end lost 2 bases, the J end lost 5 bases, and 18 bases lay between the germline ends. The CDR3 DNA is TGTGCCATCAGTGAGAGGAAAGGCAAAACGGGGACTGAAGCTTTCTTT. It is translated as CAISERKGKTGTEAFF.

The V gene is TRBV7-3, the J gene TRBJ2-5; TRBD2 agrees at 8 bases. Losses at the gene ends were 5 bases for V and 5 bases for J; bases not matched to a gene: 10. This CDR3 has 15 residues. Germline loops: CDR1 SGHTA, CDR2 FQGTGA. CDR3 in amino acids: CASSRRAGEMETQYF. The CDR3 nucleotides read TGTGCCAGCAGCCGTAGAGCGGGAGAAATGGAGACCCAGTACTTC.

V and J are TRBV27 and TRBJ2-2, with 7 bases matching TRBD1. CDR3 length equals 14 residues. CDR1 is MNHEY, CDR2 SMNVEV, per germline (reference sequence). The J segment lost 4 bases and the V segment lost 6 bases, leaving 5 bases of the junction unmatched. In nucleotides, the CDR3 is TGTGCCAGCAGACCCGACAGGGCCACCGGGGAGCTGTTTTTT. Residues: CASRPDRATGELFF.

The genes are TRBV11-1 and TRBJ2-1; TRBD1 matches at 7 bases. V dropped 5 bases and J dropped 9; count of bases not matched to a gene: 7. CDR3 length equals 13 residues. CDR1 and CDR2 from the germline V gene are SGHAT and FQDESV (reference sequence). CDR3 amino acids: CASSTDRAREQFF. The CDR3 bases are TGTGCCAGCAGCACAGACAGGGCCCGTGAGCAGTTCTTC.

V usage is TRBV28 and J usage is TRBJ1-5; D remains ambiguous. CDR1 and CDR2 from the germline V gene are MDHEN and SYDVKM. V was shortened by 6 bases and J by 0 bases, with 12 bases between the two germline ends. The CDR3 runs to 15 residues. CDR3 residues: CASSPPGYSNQPQHF. As DNA, the CDR3 is TGTGCCAGCAGCCCCCCAGGCTATAGCAATCAGCCCCAGCATTTT. Combining the CDR3 with reference TRBV28 and TRBJ1-5 gives the whole variable domain DVKVTQSSRYLVKRTGEKVFLECVQDMDHENMFWYRQDPGLGLRLIYFSYDVKMKEKGDIPEGYSVSREKKERFSLILESASTNQTSMYLCASSPPGYSNQPQHFGDGTRLSIL.

The chain is built from TRBV6-4 and TRBJ2-2, with D uncertain. V was clipped by 8 bases and J by 4 bases, with 23 bases between them. CDR1 and CDR2 from the germline V gene are MRHNA and SNTAGT. The CDR3 loop spans 17 amino acids. The CDR3 reads CASSMLVGPRLTGELFF. The CDR3 DNA is TGTGCCAGCTCAATGCTGGTCGGGCCTCGACTCACCGGGGAGCTGTTTTTT.

This chain joins TRBV15 and TRBJ2-5; D is unresolved. Trimming left V 4 bases short and J 2 bases short, with 11 bases between. The CDR3 consists of 14 residues. CDR1 is LNHNV and CDR2 is YYDKDF in the germline V gene (reference sequence). CDR3 residues: CATSTRRKQETQYF. The CDR3 DNA sequence: TGTGCCACCAGCACCCGGCGGAAACAAGAGACCCAGTACTTC.

This clone was counted a few times. The sample carries other DNA sequences with the same CDR3. V gene TRBV9 combines with J gene TRBJ2-3; D call uncertain. The CDR3 spans 13 residues. With 0 bases removed from V and 6 bases from J, the gap between germline ends came to 8 bases. From germline, CDR1 is SGDLS and CDR2 YYNGEE. The CDR3 sequence is CASSVVRGDTQYF. CDR3 sequence (DNA): TGTGCCAGCAGCGTAGTTCGAGGTGATACGCAGTATTTT.

The gene calls are TRBV6-5 and TRBJ1-5, with a weak D call TRBD1 (6 bases). This CDR3 spans 13 amino acids. Trimming left V 8 bases short and J 4 bases short, with 12 bases between. Germline V CDR1 and CDR2: MNHEY, SVGAGI. The CDR3 nucleotides read TGTGCCAGCGTCGACAGGCGAAATCAGCCCCAGCATTTT. It yields the protein CASVDRRNQPQHF.